These 10 T cell receptor beta chains came from one sample sequenced in a study of cytomegalovirus exposure and HLA in healthy donors. PCR was performed using 60 Vbeta and 13 Jbeta primers. Assay used: immunoSEQ multiplex PCR; TCRdb lists only in-frame clones, some missing. The table includes under 200,000 clones, 86% detected once. The sample was PBMCs. All receptors derive from a woman aged 30 to 39 in good health and CMV-seronegative.

This sequence joins TRBV2 and TRBJ2-7, with 8 bases aligning to TRBD2. The trim removed 6 bases at V and 0 bases at J, leaving 7 bases unmatched. The CDR3 loop spans 15 amino acids. Germline V gene lookup returns CDR1 SNHLY and CDR2 FYNNEI. The CDR3 loop reads CASRTAGGRSYEQYF. The CDR3 nucleotides read TGTGCCAGCAGAACCGCGGGGGGCCGCTCCTACGAGCAGTACTTC.

The CDR3 here is CASSPTGSGSPLHF. In DNA form, the CDR3 reads TGTGCCAGCAGCCCGACAGGGTCGGGGTCACCCCTCCACTTT. The rearrangement links TRBV6-5 to TRBJ1-6; 7 bases line up with TRBD1. V gave up 6 bases and J gave up 10 bases; unmatched junction bases: 9. Germline lookup yields CDR1 MNHEY and CDR2 SVGAGI. This CDR3 is built from 14 residues.

There are a few counts of this clone. The chain carries TRBV5-1 and TRBJ2-2; D is perhaps TRBD2 (7 bases). V was cut by 5 bases and J by 0 bases, with 17 bases left in between. The length of the CDR3 is 17 residues. Germline lookup yields CDR1 SGHRS and CDR2 YFSETQ. CDR3 sequence: CASRSPSGGPNTGELFF. In DNA, the CDR3 is TGCGCCAGCAGGTCCCCTTCGGGGGGCCCGAACACCGGGGAGCTGTTTTTT.

The rearrangement uses TRBV19 and TRBJ1-1, with 8 positions matching TRBD1. The CDR3 covers 15 residues. The germline CDR1 and CDR2 sequences are LNHDA and SQIVND (reference sequence). J was trimmed by 3 bases and V by 5 bases; bases with no gene match: 8. CDR3 in amino acids: CASSLRTGTYTEAFF. Here the CDR3 DNA reads TGTGCCAGTAGTCTCCGGACAGGGACTTACACTGAAGCTTTCTTT. Complete variable domain (other parts from reference TRBV19 and TRBJ1-1): DGGITQSPKYLFRKEGQNVTLSCEQNLNHDAMYWYRQDPGQGLRLIYYSQIVNDFQKGDIAEGYSVSREKKESFPLTVTSAQKNPTAFYLCASSLRTGTYTEAFFGQGTRLTVV.

The chain employs TRBV18 and TRBJ2-2; no clear D. Germline CDR1 is KGHSH and CDR2 is LQKENI. Trimming shortened V by 2 bases and J by 3 bases, and 10 bases separated the two germline ends. The CDR3 extends over 15 amino acids. Here the CDR3 reads CASSPDLEHTGELFF. Here the CDR3 DNA reads TGTGCCAGCTCACCAGATCTAGAGCACACCGGGGAGCTGTTTTTT.

The chain has TRBV27 and TRBJ2-2; 11 bases are a match to TRBD1. Losses at the gene ends were 6 bases for V and 7 bases for J; bases not matched to a gene: 7. Germline CDR1 reads MNHEY; CDR2 reads SMNVEV (reference sequence). The CDR3 totals 15 residues. CDR3 bases: TGTGCCAGCAGACCGTGGACAGGGGGCCTCGGGGAGCTGTTTTTT. Its protein is CASRPWTGGLGELFF.

This clone has just one count. The V gene is TRBV5-1, the J gene TRBJ2-3, with a tentative D call TRBD2 (5 bases). This CDR3 has 17 residues. V was clipped by 0 bases and J by 2 bases, with 16 bases between them. Germline V lookup: CDR1 SGHRS, CDR2 YFSETQ. This CDR3 reads CASSLGNRAGTTDTQYF. CDR3 DNA sequence: TGCGCCAGCAGCTTGGGCAATCGGGCGGGTACCACAGATACGCAGTATTTT.

The chain employs TRBV7-9 and TRBJ2-5; possible D gene TRBD1, 5 bases. Trimming took 3 bases from V and 5 from J, leaving 10 bases between them. Looked up from germline, CDR1 is SEHNR and CDR2 is FQNEAQ (reference sequence). This CDR3 comprises 13 residues. In nucleotides, the CDR3 is TGTGCCAGCAGCTTCCAGGGTCTGGAGACCCAGTACTTC. Translated: CASSFQGLETQYF.

The chain couples TRBV6-6 to TRBJ2-7; 7 bases map to TRBD1. Germline CDR1 and CDR2: MNHNY and SVGAGI (reference sequence). The CDR3 spans 15 residues. J lost 5 bases, V lost 6 bases, and 13 bases had no gene match. CDR3 in DNA: TGTGCCAGCAGCTTACAGGGGATCGACCTCCACGAGCAGTACTTC. This encodes CASSLQGIDLHEQYF.

The J gene is TRBJ1-1, the V gene TRBV5-5; a weak D match, TRBD1 (6 bases). Germline V lookup: CDR1 SGHKS, CDR2 YYEKEE (reference sequence). The CDR3 has 17 residues. V shed 2 bases and J shed 0 bases, with 17 bases lying between them. The chain's CDR3 is CASSFYPAGDMNTEAFF. CDR3 sequence (DNA): TGTGCCAGCAGCTTTTATCCCGCAGGGGACATGAACACTGAAGCTTTCTTT.